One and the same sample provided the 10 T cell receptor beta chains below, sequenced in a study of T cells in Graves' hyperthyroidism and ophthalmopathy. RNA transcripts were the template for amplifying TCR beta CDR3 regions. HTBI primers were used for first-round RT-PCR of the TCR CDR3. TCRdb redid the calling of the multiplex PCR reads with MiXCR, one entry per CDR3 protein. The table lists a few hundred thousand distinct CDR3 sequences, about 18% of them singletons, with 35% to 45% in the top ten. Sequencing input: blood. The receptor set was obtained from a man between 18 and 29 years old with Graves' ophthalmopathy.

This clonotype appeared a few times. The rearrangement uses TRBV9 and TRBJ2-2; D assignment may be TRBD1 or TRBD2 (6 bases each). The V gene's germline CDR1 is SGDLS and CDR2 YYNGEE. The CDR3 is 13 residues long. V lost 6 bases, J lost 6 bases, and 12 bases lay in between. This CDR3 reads CASKEGVAGELFF. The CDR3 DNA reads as TGTGCCAGCAAGGAGGGGGTTGCCGGGGAGCTGTTTTTT.

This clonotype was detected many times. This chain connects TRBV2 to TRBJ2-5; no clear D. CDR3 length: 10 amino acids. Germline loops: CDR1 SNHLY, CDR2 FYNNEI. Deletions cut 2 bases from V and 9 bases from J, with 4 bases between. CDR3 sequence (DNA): TGTGCCAGCAGTGAAACGGCCCAGTACTTC. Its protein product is CASSETAQYF.

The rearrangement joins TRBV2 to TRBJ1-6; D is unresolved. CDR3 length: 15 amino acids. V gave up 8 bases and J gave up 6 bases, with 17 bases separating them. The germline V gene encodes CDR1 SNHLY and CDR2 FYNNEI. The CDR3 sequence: CASGPGSLGNSPLHF. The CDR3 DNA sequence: TGTGCCAGCGGCCCCGGGTCCTTGGGTAATTCACCCCTCCACTTT.

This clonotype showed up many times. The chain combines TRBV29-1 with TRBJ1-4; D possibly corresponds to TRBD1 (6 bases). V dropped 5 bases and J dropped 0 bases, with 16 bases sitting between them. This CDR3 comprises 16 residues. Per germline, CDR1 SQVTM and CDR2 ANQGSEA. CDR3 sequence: CSVQDRYRATNEKLFF. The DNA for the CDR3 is TGCAGCGTTCAGGACAGATACCGTGCAACTAATGAAAAACTGTTTTTT.

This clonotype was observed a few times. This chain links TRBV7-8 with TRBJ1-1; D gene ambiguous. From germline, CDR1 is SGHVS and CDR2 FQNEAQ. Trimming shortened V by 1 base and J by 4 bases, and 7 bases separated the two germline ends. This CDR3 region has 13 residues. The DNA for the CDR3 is TGTGCCAGCAGCTTAGAAAGATCCACTGAAGCTTTCTTT. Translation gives CASSLERSTEAFF.

The CDR3 spells CSVGPIRGGDYNEQFF. Here the CDR3 DNA reads TGCAGCGTTGGCCCGATTCGAGGAGGGGACTACAATGAGCAGTTCTTC. This chain uses TRBV20-1 with TRBJ2-1; weak D call: TRBD2 (6 bases). The CDR3 sequence is 16 residues long. In germline, CDR1 is DFQATT, CDR2 SNEGSKA (reference sequence).

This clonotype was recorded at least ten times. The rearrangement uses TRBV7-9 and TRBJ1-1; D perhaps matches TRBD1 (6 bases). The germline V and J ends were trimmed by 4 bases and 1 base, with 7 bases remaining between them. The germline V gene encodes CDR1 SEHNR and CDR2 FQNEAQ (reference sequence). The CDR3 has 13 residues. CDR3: CASSWTANTEAFF. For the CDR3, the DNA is TGTGCCAGCAGCTGGACAGCGAACACTGAAGCTTTCTTT.

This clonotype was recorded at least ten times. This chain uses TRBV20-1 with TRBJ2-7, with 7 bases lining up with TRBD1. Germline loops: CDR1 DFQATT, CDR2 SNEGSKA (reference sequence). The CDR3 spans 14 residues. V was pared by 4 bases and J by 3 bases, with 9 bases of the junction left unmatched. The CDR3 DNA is TGCAGTGCTAAAGGCCGGGACAGTCACTACGAGCAGTACTTC. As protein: CSAKGRDSHYEQYF.

CDR3 in DNA: TGTGCCAGCAGCCAAGGAACCCAGGGGCCGAGAGAGACCCAGTACTTC. Translating it yields CASSQGTQGPRETQYF. J is TRBJ2-5 and V is TRBV4-2, with D possibly TRBD1 on 6 matching bases. This CDR3 has 16 residues. Germline V CDR1 and CDR2: LGHNA, YNFKEQ. The V end lost 1 base, the J end lost 4 bases, and 16 bases lay between the germline ends.

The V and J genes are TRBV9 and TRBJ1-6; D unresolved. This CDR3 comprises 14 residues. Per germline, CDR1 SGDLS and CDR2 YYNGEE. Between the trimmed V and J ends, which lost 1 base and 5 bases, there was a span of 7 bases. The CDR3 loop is CASSVQSNNSPLHF. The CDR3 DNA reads TGTGCCAGCAGCGTACAGTCCAATAATTCACCCCTCCACTTT.